The text below deals with one TCR beta chain. The antigen remains undetermined. These data are taken from a study of T cell responses to AZD1222 COVID-19 vaccine. Study results and caveats: The reported proportion of spike-specific TCRs targeting unmutated variant regions was nearly half. The study sampled repertoires only after the peak T cell response. Donors were chiefly white British, with a greater number of females, and clonal diversity was perhaps underestimated. Baseline serology detected seropositivity in only five or six AZD1222 recipients.

Produced via immunoSEQ multiplex PCR; TCRdb's table is partial and in-frame only. The sample comprises about 150,000 clones, more than 90% of which are singletons, and 1.5% rests with the top ten. Between the trimmed V and J ends, which lost 5 bases and 9 bases, there was a span of 20 bases. Germline V CDR1 and CDR2: MNHEY, SVGAGI. CDR3 length equals 15 residues. The sequence was collected from an adult who received the AZD1222 COVID-19 vaccine. This chain uses TRBV6-5 with TRBJ1-5, with D possibly matching TRBD1 (5 bases). Material: peripheral blood, obtained 28 days after the second AZD1222 dose. The CDR3 DNA reads TGTGCCAGCAGTCCTACGGGACCCGGGCGTCCGCCCCAGCATTTT. This encodes CASSPTGPGRPPQHF.